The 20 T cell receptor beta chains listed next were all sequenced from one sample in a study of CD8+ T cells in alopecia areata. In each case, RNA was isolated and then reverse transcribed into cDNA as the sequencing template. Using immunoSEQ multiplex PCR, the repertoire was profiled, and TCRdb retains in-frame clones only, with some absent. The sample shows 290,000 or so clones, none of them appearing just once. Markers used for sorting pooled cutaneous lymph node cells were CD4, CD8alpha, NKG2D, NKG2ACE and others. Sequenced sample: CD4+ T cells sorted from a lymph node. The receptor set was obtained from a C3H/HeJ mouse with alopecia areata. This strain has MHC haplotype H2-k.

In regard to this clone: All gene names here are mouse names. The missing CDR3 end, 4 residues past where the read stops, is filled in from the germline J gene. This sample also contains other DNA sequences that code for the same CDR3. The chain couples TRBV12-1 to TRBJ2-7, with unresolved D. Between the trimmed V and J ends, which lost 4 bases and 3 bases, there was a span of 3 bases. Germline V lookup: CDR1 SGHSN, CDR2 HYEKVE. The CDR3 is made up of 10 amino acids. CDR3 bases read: TGTGCCAGCTCCCTCTAT. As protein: CASSLY. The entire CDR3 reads CASSLYEQYF.

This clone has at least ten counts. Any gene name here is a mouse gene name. CDR3 DNA (partial): TGTGCCAGCAGTGTAGGGGGCGCGGACTCC. This translates into CASSVGGADS. The entire CDR3 is CASSVGGADSDYTF. This chain joins TRBV13-1 and TRBJ1-2, with TRBD1 matching 7 bases. Coverage ceases 4 residues before the CDR3 finishes, and the germline J gene fills in the end. Germline V CDR1 and CDR2: NSHNY, SYGAGN. The trim removed 3 bases at V and 3 bases at J, leaving 5 bases unmatched. The CDR3 covers 14 residues.

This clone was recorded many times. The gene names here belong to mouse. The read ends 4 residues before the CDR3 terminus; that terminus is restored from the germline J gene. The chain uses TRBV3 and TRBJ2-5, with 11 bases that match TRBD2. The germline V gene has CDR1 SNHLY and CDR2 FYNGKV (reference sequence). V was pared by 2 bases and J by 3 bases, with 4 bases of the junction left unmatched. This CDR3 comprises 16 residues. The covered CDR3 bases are TGTGCCAGCAGCTTACACCGGGACTGGGGGCAAGAC. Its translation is CASSLHRDWGQD. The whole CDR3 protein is CASSLHRDWGQDTQYF.

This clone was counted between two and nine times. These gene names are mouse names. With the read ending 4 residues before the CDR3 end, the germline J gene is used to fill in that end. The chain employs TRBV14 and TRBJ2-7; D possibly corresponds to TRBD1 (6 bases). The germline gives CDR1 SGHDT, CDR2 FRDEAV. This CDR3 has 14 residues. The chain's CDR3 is CASSSLGQTYEQYF. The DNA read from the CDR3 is TGTGCCAGCAGTTCTCTGGGACAAACATAT.

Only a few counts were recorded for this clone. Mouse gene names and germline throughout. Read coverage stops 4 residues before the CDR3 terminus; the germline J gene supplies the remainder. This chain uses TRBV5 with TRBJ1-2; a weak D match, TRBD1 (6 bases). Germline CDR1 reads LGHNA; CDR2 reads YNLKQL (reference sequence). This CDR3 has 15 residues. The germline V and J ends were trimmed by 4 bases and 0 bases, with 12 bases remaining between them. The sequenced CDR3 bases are TGTGCCAGCAGCCCAACAGGGCCTTCAAACTCC. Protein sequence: CASSPTGPSNS. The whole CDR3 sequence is CASSPTGPSNSDYTF.

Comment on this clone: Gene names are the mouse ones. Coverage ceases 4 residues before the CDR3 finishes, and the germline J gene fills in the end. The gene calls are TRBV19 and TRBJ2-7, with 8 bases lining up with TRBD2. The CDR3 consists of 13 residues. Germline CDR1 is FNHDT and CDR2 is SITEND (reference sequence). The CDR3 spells CASSGGGRDEQYF. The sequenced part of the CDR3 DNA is TGTGCCAGCAGTGGGGGGGGGCGCGAT. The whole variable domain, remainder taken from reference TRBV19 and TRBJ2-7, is GGIITQTPKFLIGQEGQKLTLKCQQNFNHDTMYWYRQDSGKGLRLIYYSITENDLQKGDLSEGYDASREKKSSFSLTVTSAQKNEMAVFLCASSGGGRDEQYFGPGTRLTVL.

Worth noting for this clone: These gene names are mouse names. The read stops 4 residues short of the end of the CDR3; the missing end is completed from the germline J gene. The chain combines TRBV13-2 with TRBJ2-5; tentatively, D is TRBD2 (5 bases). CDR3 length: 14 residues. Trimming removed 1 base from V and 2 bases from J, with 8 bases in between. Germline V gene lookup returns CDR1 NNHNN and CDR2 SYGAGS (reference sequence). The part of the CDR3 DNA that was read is TGTGCCAGCGGTGATTCCTGGGCCCAAGAC. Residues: CASGDSWAQD. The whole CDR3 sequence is CASGDSWAQDTQYF.

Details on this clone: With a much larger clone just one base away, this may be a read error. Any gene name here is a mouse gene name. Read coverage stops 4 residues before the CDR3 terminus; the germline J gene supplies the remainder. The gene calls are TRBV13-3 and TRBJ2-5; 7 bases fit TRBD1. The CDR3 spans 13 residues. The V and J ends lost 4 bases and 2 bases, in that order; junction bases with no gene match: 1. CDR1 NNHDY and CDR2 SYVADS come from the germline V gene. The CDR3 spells CASSNRGQDTQYF. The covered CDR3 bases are TGTGCCAGCAGTAACAGGGGCCAAGAC.

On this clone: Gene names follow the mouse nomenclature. Here the CDR3 reads CTCSADQGTANSDYTF. Incomplete CDR3 DNA: TGCACCTGCAGTGCAGATCAGGGGACAGCAAACTCC. The chain couples TRBV1 to TRBJ1-2, with 7 bases identical to TRBD1. The read ends 4 residues shy of where the CDR3 ends; the end is completed using the germline J gene. CDR3 length: 16 residues. With V trimmed by 0 bases and J by 0 bases, 4 bases remained unmatched. The germline V gene encodes CDR1 NSQYPW and CDR2 LRSPGD (reference sequence).

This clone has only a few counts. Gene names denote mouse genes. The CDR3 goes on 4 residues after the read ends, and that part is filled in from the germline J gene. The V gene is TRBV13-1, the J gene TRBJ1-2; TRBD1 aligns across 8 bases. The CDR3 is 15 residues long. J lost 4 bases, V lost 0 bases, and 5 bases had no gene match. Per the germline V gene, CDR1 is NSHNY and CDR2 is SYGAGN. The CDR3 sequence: CASSDGDRWGSDYTF. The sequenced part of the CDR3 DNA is TGTGCCAGCAGTGATGGGGACAGGTGGGGCTCC.

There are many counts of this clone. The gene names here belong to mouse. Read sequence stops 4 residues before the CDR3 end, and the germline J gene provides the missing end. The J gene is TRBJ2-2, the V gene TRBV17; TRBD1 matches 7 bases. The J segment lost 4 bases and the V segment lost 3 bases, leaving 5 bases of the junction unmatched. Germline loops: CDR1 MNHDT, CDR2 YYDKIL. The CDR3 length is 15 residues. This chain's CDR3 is CASSSGTGVTGQLYF. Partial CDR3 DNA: TGTGCTAGCAGTAGTGGCACAGGGGTCACCGGG.

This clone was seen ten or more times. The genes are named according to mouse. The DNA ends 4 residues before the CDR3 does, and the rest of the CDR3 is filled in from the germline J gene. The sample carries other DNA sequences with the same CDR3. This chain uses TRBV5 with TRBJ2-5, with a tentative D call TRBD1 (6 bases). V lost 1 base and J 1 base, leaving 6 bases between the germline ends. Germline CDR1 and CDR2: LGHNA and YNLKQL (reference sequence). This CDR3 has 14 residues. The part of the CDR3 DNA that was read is TGTGCCAGCAGCCAAGCAGGGGACCAAGAC. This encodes CASSQAGDQD. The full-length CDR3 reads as CASSQAGDQDTQYF.

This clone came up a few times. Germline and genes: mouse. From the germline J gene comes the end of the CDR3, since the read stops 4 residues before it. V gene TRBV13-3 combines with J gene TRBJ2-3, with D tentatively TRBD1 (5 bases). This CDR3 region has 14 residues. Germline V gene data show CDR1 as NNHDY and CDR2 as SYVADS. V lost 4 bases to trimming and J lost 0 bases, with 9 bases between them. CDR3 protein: CASSRQKSAETLYF. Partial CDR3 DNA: TGTGCCAGCAGTCGACAGAAAAGTGCAGAA.

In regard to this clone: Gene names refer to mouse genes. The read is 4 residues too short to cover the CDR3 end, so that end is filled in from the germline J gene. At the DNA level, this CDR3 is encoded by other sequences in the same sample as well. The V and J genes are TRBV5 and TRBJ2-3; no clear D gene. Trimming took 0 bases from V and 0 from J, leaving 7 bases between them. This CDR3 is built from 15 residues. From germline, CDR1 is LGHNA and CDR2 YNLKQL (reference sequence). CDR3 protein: CASSQESGSAETLYF. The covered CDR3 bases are TGTGCCAGCAGCCAAGAATCAGGTAGTGCAGAA.

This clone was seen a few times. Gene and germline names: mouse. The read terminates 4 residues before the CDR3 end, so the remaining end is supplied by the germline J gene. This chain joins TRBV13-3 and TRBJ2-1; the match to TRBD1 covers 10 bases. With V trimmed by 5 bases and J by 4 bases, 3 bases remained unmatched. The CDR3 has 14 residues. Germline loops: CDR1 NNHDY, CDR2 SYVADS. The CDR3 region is CASRMGQGYAEQFF. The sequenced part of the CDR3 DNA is TGTGCCAGCAGGATGGGACAGGGGTATGCT.

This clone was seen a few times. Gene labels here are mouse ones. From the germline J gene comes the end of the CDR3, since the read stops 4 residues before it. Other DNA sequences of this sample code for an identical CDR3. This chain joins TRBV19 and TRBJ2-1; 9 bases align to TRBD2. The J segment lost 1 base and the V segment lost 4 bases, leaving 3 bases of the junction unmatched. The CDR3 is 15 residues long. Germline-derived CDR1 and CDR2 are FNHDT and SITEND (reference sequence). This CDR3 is CASSRDWGNYAEQFF. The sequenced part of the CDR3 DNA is TGTGCCAGCAGTCGCGACTGGGGGAACTATGCT.

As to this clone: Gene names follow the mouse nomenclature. CDR3: CASGEPGQGARNSPLYF. Partial CDR3 DNA: TGTGCCAGCGGTGAGCCCGGACAGGGGGCGCGTAATTCGCCC. The V gene is TRBV13-2, the J gene TRBJ1-6, with 11 bases matching TRBD1. The CDR3 end is not reached by the read, which stops 3 residues before it; the germline J gene fills it in. TRBJ1-6 is identified as an open reading frame with a role that is uncertain. Unmatched junction bases numbered 7, after V lost 2 bases and J lost 6 bases. The CDR3 covers 17 residues. Germline V gene lookup returns CDR1 NNHNN and CDR2 SYGAGS (reference sequence).

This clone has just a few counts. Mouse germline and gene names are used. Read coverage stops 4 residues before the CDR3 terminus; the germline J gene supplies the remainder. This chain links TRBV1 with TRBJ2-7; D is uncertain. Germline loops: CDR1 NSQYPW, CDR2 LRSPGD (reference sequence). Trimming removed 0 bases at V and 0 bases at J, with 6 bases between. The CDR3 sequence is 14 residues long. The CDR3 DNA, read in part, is TGCACCTGCAGTGCAGATACAATCTCCTAT. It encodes CTCSADTISY. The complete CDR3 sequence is CTCSADTISYEQYF.

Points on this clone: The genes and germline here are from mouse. CDR3 region: CASSPPGQNNQDTQYF. CDR3 DNA (partial): TGTGCCAGCAGCCCCCCGGGACAGAATAACCAAGAC. The chain combines TRBV5 with TRBJ2-5; TRBD1 matches 7 bases. The observed sequence ends 4 residues before the CDR3 terminus, with the missing tail filled in from the germline J gene. Losses at the gene ends were 4 bases for V and 0 bases for J; bases not matched to a gene: 7. Germline CDR1 and CDR2: LGHNA and YNLKQL (reference sequence). The length of the CDR3 is 16 residues.

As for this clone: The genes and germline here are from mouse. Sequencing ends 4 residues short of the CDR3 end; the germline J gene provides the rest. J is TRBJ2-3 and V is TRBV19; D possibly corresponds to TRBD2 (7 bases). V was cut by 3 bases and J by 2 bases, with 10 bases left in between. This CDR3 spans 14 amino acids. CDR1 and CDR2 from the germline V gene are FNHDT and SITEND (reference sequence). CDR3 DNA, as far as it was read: TGTGCCAGCAGTAAGGGGGGCGTTGCAGAA. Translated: CASSKGGVAE. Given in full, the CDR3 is CASSKGGVAETLYF.